The entry below describes one T cell receptor (beta chain). The CDR3 sequence is 15 residues long. The junction had 3 bases not matched to a gene; V was cut back by 5 bases and J by 1 base. Looked up from germline, CDR1 is SGHTA and CDR2 is FQGNSA. The data belong to a study of T cell changes during pregnancy in multiple sclerosis. Libraries were prepared by immunoSEQ multiplex PCR; TCRdb keeps only in-frame clonotypes and omits some of them. The sample records 50,000 to 65,000 clones, around 91% being singletons. This rearrangement joins TRBV7-2 to TRBJ2-2; 8 nucleotides match TRBD2. The specimen comprised peripheral blood, sampled in the third trimester of pregnancy. This TCR was recovered from a female donor in good health, enrolled as a control in a pregnancy study. CDR3 sequence: CASSRGGKNTGELFF. DNA of the CDR3: TGTGCCAGCAGCCGGGGGGGGAAGAACACCGGGGAGCTGTTTTTT.